This TCR beta chain was captured in a study of radiotherapy plus CTLA-4 blockade in lung cancer. The germline V gene encodes CDR1 SGHRS and CDR2 YFSETQ. The CDR3 runs 15 residues. Losses at the gene ends were 5 bases for V and 7 bases for J; bases not matched to a gene: 10. Regarding the study as a whole: Blood saw expansion of tumor-derived TCR clones after radiotherapy plus ipilimumab.

Some clones are missing from TCRdb's copy, which holds only in-frame ones; the method was immunoSEQ multiplex PCR. This table holds 35,000 or so clones, approximately 85% found once. Concerning this clone itself: Antigen: not known.

The TCR sequence derives from a human donor with non-small cell lung cancer who had stable disease on radiotherapy plus ipilimumab. V gene TRBV5-1 combines with J gene TRBJ1-4; 8 bases map to TRBD1. The sequencing here drew on peripheral blood, taken from a patient treated with radiotherapy plus ipilimumab. The CDR3 spells CASRPEQGGGEKLFF. CDR3 coding DNA: TGCGCCAGCAGACCGGAACAGGGGGGAGGTGAAAAACTGTTTTTT.